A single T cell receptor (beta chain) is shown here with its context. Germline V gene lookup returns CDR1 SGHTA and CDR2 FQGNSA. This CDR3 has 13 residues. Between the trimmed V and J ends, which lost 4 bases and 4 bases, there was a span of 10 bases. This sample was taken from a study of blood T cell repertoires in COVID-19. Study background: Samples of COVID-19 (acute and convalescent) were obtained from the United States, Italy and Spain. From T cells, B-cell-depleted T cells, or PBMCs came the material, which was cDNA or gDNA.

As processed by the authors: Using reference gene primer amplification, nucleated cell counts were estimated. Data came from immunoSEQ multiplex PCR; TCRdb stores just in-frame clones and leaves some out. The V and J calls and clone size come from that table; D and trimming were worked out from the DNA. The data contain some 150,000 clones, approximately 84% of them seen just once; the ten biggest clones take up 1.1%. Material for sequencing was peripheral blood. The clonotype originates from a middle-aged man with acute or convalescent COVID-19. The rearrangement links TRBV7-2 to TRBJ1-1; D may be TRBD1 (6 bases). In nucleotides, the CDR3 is TGTGCCAGCAGCTACCAGGGGAGCACTGAAGCTTTCTTT. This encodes CASSYQGSTEAFF. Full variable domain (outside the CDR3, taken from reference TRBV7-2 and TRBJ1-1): GAGVSQSPSNKVTEKGKDVELRCDPISGHTALYWYRQSLGQGLEFLIYFQGNSAPDKSGLPSDRFSAERTGGSVSTLTIQRTQQEDSAVYLCASSYQGSTEAFFGQGTRLTVV.